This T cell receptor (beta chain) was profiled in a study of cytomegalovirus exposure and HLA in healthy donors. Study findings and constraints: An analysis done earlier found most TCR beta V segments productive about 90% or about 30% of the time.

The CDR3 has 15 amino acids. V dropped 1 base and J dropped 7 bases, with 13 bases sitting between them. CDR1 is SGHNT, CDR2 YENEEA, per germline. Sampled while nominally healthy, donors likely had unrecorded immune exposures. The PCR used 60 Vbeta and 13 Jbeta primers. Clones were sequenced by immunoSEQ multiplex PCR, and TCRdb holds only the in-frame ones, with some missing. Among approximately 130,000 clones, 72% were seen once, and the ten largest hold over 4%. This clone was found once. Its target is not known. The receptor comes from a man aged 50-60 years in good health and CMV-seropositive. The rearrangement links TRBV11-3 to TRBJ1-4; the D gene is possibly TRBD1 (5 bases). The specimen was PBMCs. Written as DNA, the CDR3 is TGTGCCAGCAGCTTAGGCCGGGCCACAGGTGAAAAACTGTTTTTT. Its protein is CASSLGRATGEKLFF.